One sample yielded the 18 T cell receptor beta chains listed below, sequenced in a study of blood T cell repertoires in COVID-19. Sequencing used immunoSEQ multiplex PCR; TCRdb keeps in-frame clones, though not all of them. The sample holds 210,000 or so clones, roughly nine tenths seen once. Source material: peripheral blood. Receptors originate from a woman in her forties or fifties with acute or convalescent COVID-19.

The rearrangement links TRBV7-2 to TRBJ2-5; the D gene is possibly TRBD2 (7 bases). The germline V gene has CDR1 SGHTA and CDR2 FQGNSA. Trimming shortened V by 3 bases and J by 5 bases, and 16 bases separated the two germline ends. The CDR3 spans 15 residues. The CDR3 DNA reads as TGTGCCAGCAGCTTGGGGGGGGCAAGGCTCGAGACCCAGTACTTC. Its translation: CASSLGGARLETQYF. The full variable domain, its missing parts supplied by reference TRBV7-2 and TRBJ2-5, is GAGVSQSPSNKVTEKGKDVELRCDPISGHTALYWYRQSLGQGLEFLIYFQGNSAPDKSGLPSDRFSAERTGGSVSTLTIQRTQQEDSAVYLCASSLGGARLETQYFGPGTRLLVL.

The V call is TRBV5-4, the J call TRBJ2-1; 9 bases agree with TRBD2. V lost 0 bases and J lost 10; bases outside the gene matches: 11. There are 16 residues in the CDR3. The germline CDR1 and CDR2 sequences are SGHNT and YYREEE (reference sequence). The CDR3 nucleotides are TGTGCCAGCAGCTTGGAGCCTAGCGGGGCCTCTCGAGAGCAGTTCTTC. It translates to CASSLEPSGASREQFF.

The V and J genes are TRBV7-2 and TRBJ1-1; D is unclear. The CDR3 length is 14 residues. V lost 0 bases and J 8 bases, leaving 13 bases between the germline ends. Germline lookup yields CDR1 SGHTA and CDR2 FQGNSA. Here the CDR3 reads CASSLARAPTEAFF. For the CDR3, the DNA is TGTGCCAGCAGCTTAGCGAGGGCGCCGACGGAAGCTTTCTTT.

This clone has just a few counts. CDR3 in amino acids: CASSPSLLAETQYF. The CDR3 bases are TGTGCCAGCTCACCATCACTACTAGCGGAGACCCAGTACTTC. V usage is TRBV18 and J usage is TRBJ2-5, with TRBD2 matching 7 bases. Germline CDR1 is KGHSH and CDR2 is LQKENI. Trimming at V came to 2 bases and at J to 5 bases, leaving 5 bases not matched to a gene. The CDR3 contains 14 residues.

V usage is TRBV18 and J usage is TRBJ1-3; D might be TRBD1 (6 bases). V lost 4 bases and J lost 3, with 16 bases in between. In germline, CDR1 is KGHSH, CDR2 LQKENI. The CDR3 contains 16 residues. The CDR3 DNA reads TGTGCCAGCTCACAATTACAGGGCGAAGATGGAAACACCATATATTTT. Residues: CASSQLQGEDGNTIYF.

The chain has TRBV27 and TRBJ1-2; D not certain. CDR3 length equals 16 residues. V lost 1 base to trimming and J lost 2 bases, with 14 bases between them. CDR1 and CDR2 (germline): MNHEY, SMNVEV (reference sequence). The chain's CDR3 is CASSLFAQPLNYGYTF. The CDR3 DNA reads TGTGCCAGCAGTTTATTCGCACAGCCTTTAAACTATGGCTACACCTTC.

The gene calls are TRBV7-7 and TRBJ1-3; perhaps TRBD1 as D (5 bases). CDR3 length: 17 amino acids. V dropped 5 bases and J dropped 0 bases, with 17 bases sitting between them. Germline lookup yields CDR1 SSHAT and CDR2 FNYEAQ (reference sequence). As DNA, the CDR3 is TGTGCCAGCAGCCCTAGGCGGGGGACGGGCTCTGGAAACACCATATATTTT. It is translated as CASSPRRGTGSGNTIYF. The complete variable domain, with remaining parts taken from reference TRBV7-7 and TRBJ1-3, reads GAGVSQSPRYKVTKRGQDVTLRCDPISSHATLYWYQQALGQGPEFLTYFNYEAQPDKSGLPSDRFSAERPEGSISTLTIQRTEQRDSAMYRCASSPRRGTGSGNTIYFGEGSWLTVV.

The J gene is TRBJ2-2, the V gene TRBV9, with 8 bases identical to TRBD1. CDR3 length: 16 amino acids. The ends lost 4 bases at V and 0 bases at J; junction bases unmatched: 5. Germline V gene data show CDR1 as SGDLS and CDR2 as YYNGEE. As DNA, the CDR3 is TGTGCCAGCAGCCCGCAGGGGGCCCCGAACACCGGGGAGCTGTTTTTT. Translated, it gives CASSPQGAPNTGELFF.

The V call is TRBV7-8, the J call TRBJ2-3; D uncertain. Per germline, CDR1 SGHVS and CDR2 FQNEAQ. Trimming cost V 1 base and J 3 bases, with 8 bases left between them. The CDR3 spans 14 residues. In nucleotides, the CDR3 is TGTGCCAGCAGCTTAGGGGCTCCTACAGATACGCAGTATTTT. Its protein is CASSLGAPTDTQYF.

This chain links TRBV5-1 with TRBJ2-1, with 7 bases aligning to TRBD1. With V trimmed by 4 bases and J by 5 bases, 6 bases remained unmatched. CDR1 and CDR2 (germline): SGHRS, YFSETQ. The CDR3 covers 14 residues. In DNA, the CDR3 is TGCGCCAGCAGCCTGGGACAGTCCAACAATGAGCAGTTCTTC. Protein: CASSLGQSNNEQFF.

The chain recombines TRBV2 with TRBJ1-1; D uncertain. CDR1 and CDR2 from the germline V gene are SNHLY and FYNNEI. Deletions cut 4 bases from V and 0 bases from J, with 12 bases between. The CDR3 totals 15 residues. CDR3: CASSAGFLMNTEAFF. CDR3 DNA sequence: TGTGCCAGCAGTGCAGGATTCCTTATGAACACTGAAGCTTTCTTT.

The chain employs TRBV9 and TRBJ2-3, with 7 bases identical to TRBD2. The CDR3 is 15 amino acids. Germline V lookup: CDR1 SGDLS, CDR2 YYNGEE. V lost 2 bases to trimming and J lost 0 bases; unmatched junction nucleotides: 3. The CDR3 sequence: CASSVTSRSTDTQYF. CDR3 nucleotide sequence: TGTGCCAGCAGCGTGACTAGCCGGAGCACAGATACGCAGTATTTT.

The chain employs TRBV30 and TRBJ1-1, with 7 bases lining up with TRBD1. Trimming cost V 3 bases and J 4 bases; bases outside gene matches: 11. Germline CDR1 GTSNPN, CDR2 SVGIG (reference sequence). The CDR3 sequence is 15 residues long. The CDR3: CAWSPGQASGTEAFF. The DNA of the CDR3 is TGTGCCTGGAGCCCCGGACAGGCTTCAGGCACTGAAGCTTTCTTT.

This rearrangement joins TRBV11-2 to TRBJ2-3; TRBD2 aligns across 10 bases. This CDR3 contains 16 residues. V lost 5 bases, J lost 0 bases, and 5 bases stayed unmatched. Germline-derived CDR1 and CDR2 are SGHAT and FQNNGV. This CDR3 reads CASSPMTSGSTDTQYF. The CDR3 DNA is TGTGCCAGCAGCCCAATGACTAGCGGGAGCACAGATACGCAGTATTTT.

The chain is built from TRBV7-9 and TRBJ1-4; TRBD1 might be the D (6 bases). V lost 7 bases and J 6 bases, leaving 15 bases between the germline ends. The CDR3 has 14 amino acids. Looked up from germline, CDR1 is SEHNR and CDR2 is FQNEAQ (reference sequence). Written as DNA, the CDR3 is TGTGCCAGCACCAGGGACAATGGGTATGAAAAACTGTTTTTT. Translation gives CASTRDNGYEKLFF.

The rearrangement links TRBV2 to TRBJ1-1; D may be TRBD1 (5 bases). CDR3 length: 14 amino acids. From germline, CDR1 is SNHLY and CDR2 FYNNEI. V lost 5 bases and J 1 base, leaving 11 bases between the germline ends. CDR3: CASSLQTGNTEAFF. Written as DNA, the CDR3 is TGTGCCAGCAGTCTACAAACAGGGAACACTGAAGCTTTCTTT.

In DNA form, the CDR3 reads TGTGCCAGCAGTACCGGACAGGGGGTTTTTGGCTACACCTTC. Protein: CASSTGQGVFGYTF. The chain joins TRBV2 to TRBJ1-2; 10 bases agree with TRBD1. V lost 5 bases and J lost 7; bases outside the gene matches: 7. CDR1 is SNHLY and CDR2 is FYNNEI in the germline V gene. The CDR3 sequence is 14 residues long.

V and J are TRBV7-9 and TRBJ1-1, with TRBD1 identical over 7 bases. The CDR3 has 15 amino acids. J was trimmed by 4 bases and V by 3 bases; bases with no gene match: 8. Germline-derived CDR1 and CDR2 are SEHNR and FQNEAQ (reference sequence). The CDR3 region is CASSLMTGSATEAFF. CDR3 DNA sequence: TGTGCCAGCAGCTTGATGACAGGGTCGGCCACTGAAGCTTTCTTT.